The clone carrying this T cell receptor (beta chain) was recorded only once. The CDR3 totals 16 residues. Germline CDR1 and CDR2: MDHEN and SYDVKM. The trim removed 5 bases at V and 0 bases at J, leaving 6 bases unmatched. The sample belongs to a study of control samples from healthy donors and cancer patients. Generated by immunoSEQ multiplex PCR, the TCRdb table keeps only in-frame clones and is missing some. This sample has tens of thousands of clones, with 70% to 90% found just once. The TCR was taken from a woman aged 60 to 75 with head and neck cancer. The chain links TRBV28 to TRBJ2-1; 8 bases map to TRBD2. The sample was PBMCs. CDR3: CASSRYGRASYNEQFF. Written as DNA, the CDR3 is TGTGCCAGCAGTCGTTACGGGAGGGCCTCCTACAATGAGCAGTTCTTC.